These T cell receptor beta chains were read from a single sample in a study of beta chain features in type 1 diabetes. The assay was immunoSEQ multiplex PCR, and TCRdb's table has in-frame clones only and misses some. The sample includes approximately 170,000 clones, over 7.5% of them seen just once. Sequenced: central memory CD4+ T cells from blood. The receptors stem from a woman under 30 in good health. Both conserved end residues are part of each CDR3. A D gene is named only where the DNA matches it firmly. Size tells how often a clone was seen (once, few, many) or the class of an expanded clone, and some rows leave it out.

d_call clone_size j_call v_call cdr3_aa cdr3_nt
. . TRBJ1-1 TRBV5-1 CASSIGQNMNTEAFF TGCGCCAGCAGCATCGGACAGAACATGAACACTGAAGCTTTCTTT
. few TRBJ1-3 TRBV9 CASSSDSSGNTIYF TGTGCCAGCAGCAGCGACAGCTCTGGAAACACCATATATTTT
TRBD2 . TRBJ2-1 TRBV11-2 CASSLGGTISYNEQFF TGTGCCAGCAGCTTAGGGGGGACTATCTCCTACAATGAGCAGTTCTTC
TRBD2 few TRBJ2-1 TRBV7-9 CASSFSLGTSGNEQFF TGTGCCAGCAGCTTTTCCCTCGGGACTAGCGGCAATGAGCAGTTCTTC
. . TRBJ2-1 TRBV18 CASSPFPSSYNEQFF TGTGCCAGCTCTCCTTTCCCTAGCTCCTACAATGAGCAGTTCTTC
. . TRBJ1-1 TRBV4-3 CASSQQGSNTEAFF TGCGCCAGCAGCCAACAGGGCTCGAACACTGAAGCTTTCTTT
TRBD1 . TRBJ1-5 TRBV10-2 CASSDPGTGETQHF TGCGCCAGCAGTGACCCCGGGACAGGCGAAACACAGCATTTT
. few TRBJ1-4 TRBV30 CAWKQFAGDEKLFF TGTGCCTGGAAACAGTTTGCGGGGGATGAAAAACTGTTTTTT
TRBD1 few TRBJ2-3 TRBV11-2 CASSDMGQGTDTQYF TGTGCCAGCAGCGACATGGGACAGGGCACAGATACGCAGTATTTT
TRBD1 few TRBJ1-6 TRBV2 CASSADRVGNSPLHF TGTGCCAGCAGTGCCGACAGGGTCGGGAATTCACCCCTCCACTTT
. few TRBJ2-5 TRBV9 CASSVNGQETQYF TGTGCCAGCAGCGTGAACGGCCAAGAGACCCAGTACTTC
. few TRBJ1-6 TRBV5-6 CASSLERGSSYNSPLHF TGTGCCAGCAGCTTGGAACGGGGAAGCTCCTATAATTCACCCCTCCACTTT
. . TRBJ1-2 TRBV7-2 CASSLTSGYTF TGTGCCAGCAGCTTAACAAGTGGCTACACCTTC
. . TRBJ2-1 TRBV2 CASRTDRGGFNEQFF TGTGCCAGCAGGACTGACAGAGGGGGATTCAATGAGCAGTTCTTC
. . TRBJ1-2 TRBV2 CASRTTNYGYTF TGTGCCTCTCGGACTACTAACTATGGCTACACCTTC
. . TRBJ1-2 TRBV9 CASSVGQIYTF TGTGCCAGCAGCGTAGGTCAGATCTACACCTTC
TRBD2 . TRBJ2-2 TRBV9 CASSSRLAGGRSHTGELFF TGTGCCAGCAGCTCTAGACTAGCGGGGGGCCGAAGTCACACCGGGGAGCTGTTTTTT
TRBD2 few TRBJ2-1 TRBV7-9 CASSLGPGTSGGNEQFF TGTGCCAGCAGCTTAGGCCCCGGGACTAGCGGGGGAAATGAGCAGTTCTTC
. many TRBJ2-3 TRBV30 CAWSRGGSTDTQYF TGTGCCTGGAGTAGGGGGGGGAGCACAGATACGCAGTATTTT
TRBD1 few TRBJ1-5 TRBV19 CASSTPYSRDSYQPQHF TGTGCCAGTAGTACCCCGTACTCCCGGGACAGTTATCAGCCCCAGCATTTT
TRBD2 few TRBJ2-7 TRBV5-1 CASSSGLAGGWQYF TGCGCCAGCAGCTCGGGACTAGCGGGCGGGTGGCAGTACTTC
TRBD1 few TRBJ2-3 TRBV5-4 CASSLVTGGGDTQYF TGTGCCAGCAGCTTGGTGACAGGGGGTGGGGATACGCAGTATTTT
TRBD1 few TRBJ2-1 TRBV5-1 CASSVGQGHYNEQFF TGCGCCAGCAGCGTGGGACAGGGCCACTACAATGAGCAGTTCTTC
. . TRBJ1-1 TRBV11-2 CASSVDRNTEAFF TGTGCCAGCAGCGTTGACAGGAACACTGAAGCTTTCTTT